The 16 T cell receptor beta chains below come from one sample, sequenced in a study of cytomegalovirus exposure and HLA in healthy donors. The PCR contained 60 Vbeta and 13 Jbeta primers. Data came from immunoSEQ multiplex PCR; TCRdb stores just in-frame clones and leaves some out. The sample contains over 200,000 clones, over 80% of which appear only once. The material sequenced was PBMCs. These receptors all come from a middle-aged woman in good health and CMV-seropositive.

The V gene is TRBV19, the J gene TRBJ2-6; 8 nucleotides align to TRBD1. Germline-derived CDR1 and CDR2 are LNHDA and SQIVND (reference sequence). The CDR3 is 18 residues long. After removal of 4 bases from V and 2 bases from J, the junction contained 10 bases not matched to a gene. The CDR3 nucleotides read TGTGCCAGTAGTACGCCTACCAGGGGGCTCGCTGGGGCCAACGTCCTGACTTTC. The encoded protein is CASSTPTRGLAGANVLTF.

J is TRBJ2-5 and V is TRBV13; TRBD2 matches at 12 bases. Per the germline V gene, CDR1 is PRHDT and CDR2 is FYEKMQ (reference sequence). The J segment lost 1 base and the V segment lost 5 bases, leaving 5 bases of the junction unmatched. The CDR3 runs to 16 residues. CDR3 nucleotides: TGTGCCAGCAGCGGTCGACTAGCGGGAGCCCAAGAGACCCAGTACTTC. This sequence encodes CASSGRLAGAQETQYF.

The gene calls are TRBV30 and TRBJ2-1; maybe TRBD1 (6 bases). Germline V gene sequence: CDR1 GTSNPN, CDR2 SVGIG (reference sequence). The CDR3 sequence is 15 residues long. The V end lost 4 bases, the J end lost 3 bases, and 16 bases lay between the germline ends. The CDR3 protein is CAWTGQEGDYNEQFF. CDR3 in DNA: TGTGCCTGGACGGGGCAAGAGGGGGACTACAATGAGCAGTTCTTC.

The CDR3 sequence is CASSRDREYGYTF. The CDR3 DNA reads as TGTGCCAGTAGTCGGGACAGGGAATATGGCTACACCTTC. The gene calls are TRBV19 and TRBJ1-2; 9 positions agree with TRBD1. This CDR3 is built from 13 residues. J gave up 5 bases and V 5 bases, and 3 bases lay outside the gene matches. Germline CDR1 is LNHDA and CDR2 is SQIVND (reference sequence).

This chain joins TRBV7-6 and TRBJ1-4; D is ambiguous. CDR1 SGHVS and CDR2 FNYEAQ come from the germline V gene. V lost 5 bases, J lost 0 bases, and 10 bases lay in between. This CDR3 is built from 15 residues. The CDR3 coding sequence is TGTGCCAGCAGCCCGAACACAGCAACTAATGAAAAACTGTTTTTT. This encodes CASSPNTATNEKLFF.

This sequence joins TRBV30 and TRBJ1-1; 8 bases match TRBD1. The CDR3 extends over 15 amino acids. Germline V gives CDR1 GTSNPN, CDR2 SVGIG (reference sequence). Unmatched junction bases numbered 14, after V lost 6 bases and J lost 5 bases. In nucleotides, the CDR3 is TGTGCCTGCTCTAATTTCAGGGGGCCGAAGACTGAAGCTTTCTTT. Translated, it gives CACSNFRGPKTEAFF.

The chain carries TRBV5-1 and TRBJ1-1; TRBD1 is a possible D gene (6 bases). The V gene lost 5 bases and the J gene lost 2 bases, with 13 bases spanning the gap. Germline assignment: CDR1 SGHRS and CDR2 YFSETQ. The CDR3 sequence is 14 residues long. The chain's CDR3 is CASRVPGQNTEAFF. The CDR3 nucleotides are TGCGCCAGCAGGGTTCCGGGACAAAACACTGAAGCTTTCTTT.

This sequence joins TRBV30 and TRBJ1-2, with D tentatively TRBD1 (6 bases). Trimming took 0 bases from V and 8 from J, leaving 10 bases between them. CDR3 length: 12 residues. Germline CDR1 is GTSNPN and CDR2 is SVGIG (reference sequence). CDR3 residues: CAWSVGQRGYTF. CDR3 bases: TGTGCCTGGAGTGTCGGACAGCGGGGCTACACCTTC.

This chain links TRBV10-3 with TRBJ1-3, with no clear D. V lost 3 bases, J lost 0 bases, and 12 bases lay in between. CDR1 and CDR2 (germline): ENHRY, SYGVKD. The length of the CDR3 is 16 residues. The CDR3, as DNA: TGTGCCATCAGTGACTCAGCGTCCGGCTCTGGAAACACCATATATTTT. It is translated as CAISDSASGSGNTIYF.

The CDR3 bases are TGTGCCAGCAGTCCTGTTCAGGGAGGGAGCCAGTACTTC. Its translation: CASSPVQGGSQYF. The chain carries TRBV6-5 and TRBJ2-5; 7 bases are a match to TRBD2. There are 13 residues in the CDR3. V was pared by 5 bases and J by 10 bases, with 10 bases of the junction left unmatched. CDR1 MNHEY and CDR2 SVGAGI come from the germline V gene.

This clone was counted once. In DNA form, the CDR3 reads TGTGCCAGCAGCGTCTTGCGCACTGAAGCTTTCTTT. It yields the protein CASSVLRTEAFF. The genes are TRBV7-2 and TRBJ1-1; no definite D call. The CDR3 spans 12 residues. The germline gives CDR1 SGHTA, CDR2 FQGNSA. Trimming took off 5 bases at V and 4 bases at J, with 8 bases between the two ends.

The chain recombines TRBV5-6 with TRBJ1-4, with D tentatively TRBD1 (5 bases). The CDR3 spans 17 residues. V lost 0 bases, J lost 5 bases, and 17 bases lay in between. From germline, CDR1 is SGHDT and CDR2 YYEEEE. The DNA of the CDR3 is TGTGCCAGCAGCTTGGATGGTGTGGGCAGGGTAAATGAAAAACTGTTTTTT. Protein product: CASSLDGVGRVNEKLFF.

Notes on this clone: One junction end disagrees with the germline gene, perhaps due to a read error. Other DNA sequences in this specimen translate into the identical CDR3. V is TRBV5-4 and J is TRBJ1-6; D is unclear. The length of the CDR3 is 15 residues. Looked up from germline, CDR1 is SGHNT and CDR2 is YYREEE (reference sequence). CDR3 sequence (DNA): TGTGCCAGCGGGCAGGCAGGCTCCTATAATTCCCCCCTCCACTTT. This translates into CASGQAGSYNSPLHF.

The gene calls are TRBV14 and TRBJ2-7; D gene unclear. Germline values: CDR1 SGHDN, CDR2 FVKESK. There are 11 residues in the CDR3. Trimming shortened V by 1 base and J by 7 bases, and 5 bases separated the two germline ends. For the CDR3, the DNA is TGTGCCAGCAGCCAAGCCCAGGAGCAGTACTTC. Encoded protein: CASSQAQEQYF.

In this sample, this clone turned up a few times. The chain is built from TRBV5-4 and TRBJ1-2, with TRBD1 identical over 9 bases. V lost 0 bases to trimming and J lost 3 bases; unmatched junction nucleotides: 0. Germline lookup yields CDR1 SGHNT and CDR2 YYREEE (reference sequence). CDR3 size: 14 residues. In DNA, the CDR3 is TGTGCCAGCAGCTTGGGGGACAGGGACTATGGCTACACCTTC. Its translation is CASSLGDRDYGYTF.

V usage is TRBV7-9 and J usage is TRBJ2-1, with TRBD2 as a possible D gene (6 bases). V lost 4 bases to trimming and J lost 0 bases, with 7 bases between them. The CDR3 is 14 amino acids. Germline CDR1 is SEHNR and CDR2 is FQNEAQ (reference sequence). CDR3 loop: CASSSTSSYNEQFF. The CDR3 region has the DNA TGTGCCAGCAGCTCGACTAGCTCCTACAATGAGCAGTTCTTC.